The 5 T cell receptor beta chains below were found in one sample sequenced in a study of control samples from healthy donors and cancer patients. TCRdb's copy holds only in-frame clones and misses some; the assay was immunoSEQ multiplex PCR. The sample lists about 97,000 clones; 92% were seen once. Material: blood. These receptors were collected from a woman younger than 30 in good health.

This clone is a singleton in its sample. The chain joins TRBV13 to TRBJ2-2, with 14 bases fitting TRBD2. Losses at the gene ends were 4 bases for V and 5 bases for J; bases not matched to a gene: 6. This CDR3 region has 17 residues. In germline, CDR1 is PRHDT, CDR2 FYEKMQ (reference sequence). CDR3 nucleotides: TGTGCCAGCAGCTGGGGGACTAGCGGGAGAGGGACCGGGGAGCTGTTTTTT. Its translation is CASSWGTSGRGTGELFF.

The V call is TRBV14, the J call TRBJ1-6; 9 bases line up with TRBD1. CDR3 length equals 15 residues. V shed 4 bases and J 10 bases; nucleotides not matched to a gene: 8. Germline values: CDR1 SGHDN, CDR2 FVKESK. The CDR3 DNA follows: TGTGCCAGCAGCCCACAGACAGGGGGAAGGTCACCCCTCCACTTT. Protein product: CASSPQTGGRSPLHF.

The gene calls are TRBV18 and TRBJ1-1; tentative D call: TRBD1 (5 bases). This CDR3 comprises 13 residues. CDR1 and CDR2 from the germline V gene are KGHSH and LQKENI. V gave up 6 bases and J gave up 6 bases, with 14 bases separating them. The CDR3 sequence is CASSSGGFAEAFF. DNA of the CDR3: TGTGCCAGCTCCTCGGGGGGGTTCGCTGAAGCTTTCTTT. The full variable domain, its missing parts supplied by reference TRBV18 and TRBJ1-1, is NAGVMQNPRHLVRRRGQEARLRCSPMKGHSHVYWYRQLPEEGLKFMVYLQKENIIDESGMPKERFSAEFPKEGPSILRIQQVVRGDSAAYFCASSSGGFAEAFFGQGTRLTVV.

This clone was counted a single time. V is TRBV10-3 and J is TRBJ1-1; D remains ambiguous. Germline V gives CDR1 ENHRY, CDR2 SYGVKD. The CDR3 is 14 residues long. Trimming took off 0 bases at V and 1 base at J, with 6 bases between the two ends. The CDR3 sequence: CAISESRGNTEAFF. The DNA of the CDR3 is TGTGCCATCAGTGAGTCGAGAGGGAACACTGAAGCTTTCTTT.

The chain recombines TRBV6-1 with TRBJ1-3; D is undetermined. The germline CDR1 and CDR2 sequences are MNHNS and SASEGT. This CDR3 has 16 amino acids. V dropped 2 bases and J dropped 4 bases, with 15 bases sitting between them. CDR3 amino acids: CASSENHIGYGNTIYF. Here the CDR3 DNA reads TGTGCCAGCAGTGAAAACCACATAGGATACGGAAACACCATATATTTT.